Presented here are 21 T cell receptor beta chains from one specimen sequenced in a study of early T cells in non-severe SARS-CoV-2 infection. TCRdb ran MiXCR on the 5' RACE reads and lists one entry per CDR3 protein. The sample carries about 100,000 distinct CDR3 sequences, 13% recorded once. Sequencing was carried out using whole blood. The receptor set was obtained from an adult who was a healthcare worker with PCR-confirmed SARS-CoV-2 infection or an uninfected control (not recorded which).

This clonotype has just a few counts. The chain carries TRBV27 and TRBJ1-4; TRBD1 might be the D (6 bases). Trimming removed 6 bases at V and 7 bases at J, with 12 bases between. The germline V gene encodes CDR1 MNHEY and CDR2 SMNVEV (reference sequence). This CDR3 spans 13 amino acids. The CDR3 protein is CASSRDKREKLFF. The CDR3 nucleotides are TGTGCCAGCAGCCGGGACAAACGTGAAAAACTGTTTTTT. The variable domain in full, completed from reference TRBV27 and TRBJ1-4, reads EAQVTQNPRYLITVTGKKLTVTCSQNMNHEYMSWYRQDPGLGLRQIYYSMNVEVTDKGDVPEGYKVSRKEKRNFPLILESPSPNQTSLYFCASSRDKREKLFFGSGTQLSVL.

This clonotype occurred a few times. The chain recombines TRBV13 with TRBJ1-1; possibly TRBD1 for D (5 bases). V lost 2 bases to trimming and J lost 2 bases, with 12 bases between them. From germline, CDR1 is PRHDT and CDR2 FYEKMQ (reference sequence). The CDR3 consists of 15 residues. The CDR3 coding sequence is TGTGCCAGCAGCTTAAGGGGCGCCGCTAACACTGAAGCTTTCTTT. This sequence encodes CASSLRGAANTEAFF.

This clonotype appeared many times. The rearrangement links TRBV2 to TRBJ1-6, with a possible D match to TRBD1 (5 bases). The germline V gene encodes CDR1 SNHLY and CDR2 FYNNEI. The CDR3 runs to 13 residues. The ends were cut back, 6 bases at V and 7 bases at J, with 10 bases in the middle. The DNA for the CDR3 is TGTGCCAGCAGCCGGGACGGCAATTCACCCCTCCACTTT. Protein product: CASSRDGNSPLHF.

The chain carries TRBV28 and TRBJ2-7, with D uncertain. Germline V gene data show CDR1 as MDHEN and CDR2 as SYDVKM. Trimming cost V 3 bases and J 0 bases, with 15 bases left between them. CDR3 size: 16 residues. DNA for the CDR3: TGTGCCAGCAGTTTGCCCCTCGGCACTTACTCCTACGAGCAGTACTTC. It translates to CASSLPLGTYSYEQYF.

This clonotype was recorded many times. V is TRBV24-1 and J is TRBJ2-6; D uncertain. Per the germline V gene, CDR1 is KGHDR and CDR2 is SFDVKD. The CDR3 is made up of 17 amino acids. The V end lost 3 bases, the J end lost 0 bases, and 11 bases lay between the germline ends. CDR3 sequence: CATSDGRSSSGANVLTF. In nucleotides, the CDR3 is TGTGCCACCAGTGATGGCAGGTCCTCCTCTGGGGCCAACGTCCTGACTTTC.

This clonotype has at least ten counts. The CDR3 nucleotides read TGCAGTGCTAGACGCCAGAGCACAGATACGCAGTATTTT. Its translation is CSARRQSTDTQYF. The rearrangement uses TRBV20-1 and TRBJ2-3; D gene unclear. CDR1 DFQATT and CDR2 SNEGSKA come from the germline V gene (reference sequence). This CDR3 is built from 13 residues. Trimming left V 2 bases short and J 0 bases short, with 6 bases between.

The chain has TRBV7-2 and TRBJ2-7; no reliable D call. Germline values: CDR1 SGHTA, CDR2 FQGNSA. The ends were cut back, 5 bases at V and 6 bases at J, with 14 bases in the middle. The CDR3 consists of 13 residues. The CDR3 reads CASSTTHTAEQYF. CDR3 nucleotide sequence: TGTGCCAGCAGCACTACTCATACGGCCGAGCAGTACTTC.

This clonotype occurred many times. V and J are TRBV4-3 and TRBJ2-3; D not resolved. This CDR3 comprises 15 residues. CDR1 is LGHNA and CDR2 is YSLEER in the germline V gene. The V and J ends lost 0 bases and 4 bases respectively, with 11 bases between them. CDR3 amino acids: CASSQEGSISDTQYF. The CDR3 DNA sequence: TGCGCCAGCAGCCAAGAAGGTTCTATTTCAGATACGCAGTATTTT.

This clonotype was seen many times. The chain recombines TRBV6-4 with TRBJ2-1; weak D call: TRBD2 (6 bases). With 4 bases removed from V and 3 bases from J, the gap between germline ends came to 10 bases. The CDR3 covers 14 residues. Germline V gene data show CDR1 as MRHNA and CDR2 as SNTAGT. This chain's CDR3 is CASSVIGGYNEQFF. CDR3 DNA: TGTGCCAGCAGTGTGATCGGGGGCTACAATGAGCAGTTCTTC.

The table lists this clonotype with a few counts. The chain couples TRBV4-1 to TRBJ1-6; D unresolved. The ends were cut back, 4 bases at V and 9 bases at J, with 22 bases in the middle. The V gene's germline CDR1 is MGHRA and CDR2 YSYEKL. This CDR3 has 17 residues. CDR3 coding DNA: TGCGCCAGCAGCCCTTTCTTAGGCGAGAGGGAGACTTCACCCCTCCACTTT. It specifies CASSPFLGERETSPLHF.

The chain employs TRBV10-1 and TRBJ2-3; the D gene is possibly TRBD2 (5 bases). The CDR3 sequence is 17 residues long. Per the germline V gene, CDR1 is WNHNN and CDR2 is SYGVQD (reference sequence). Trimming removed 0 bases from V and 4 bases from J, with 17 bases in between. CDR3 DNA sequence: TGCGCCAGCAGTGAGTCCCGGGGATCGTTCAACTCAGATACGCAGTATTTT. This translates into CASSESRGSFNSDTQYF.

In its sample, this clonotype was seen a few times. The chain employs TRBV9 and TRBJ1-6; tentative D call: TRBD1 (6 bases). The CDR3 totals 16 residues. Germline loops: CDR1 SGDLS, CDR2 YYNGEE. V dropped 3 bases and J dropped 0 bases, with 10 bases sitting between them. Here the CDR3 DNA reads TGTGCCAGCAGCGGCAGGGGAAGCTCCTATAATTCACCCCTCCACTTT. Translating gives CASSGRGSSYNSPLHF.

This chain links TRBV3-1 with TRBJ2-3; D remains ambiguous. CDR3 length: 14 residues. The V gene's germline CDR1 is LGHDT and CDR2 YNNKEL (reference sequence). Trimming removed 4 bases at V and 1 base at J, with 9 bases between. CDR3 loop: CASSPGRRTDTQYF. The DNA of the CDR3 is TGTGCCAGCAGCCCAGGACGGCGCACAGATACGCAGTATTTT.

V gene TRBV10-1 combines with J gene TRBJ2-1; D possibly corresponds to TRBD2 (6 bases). There are 16 residues in the CDR3. The germline gives CDR1 WNHNN, CDR2 SYGVQD (reference sequence). V lost 5 bases, J lost 0 bases, and 14 bases lay in between. The CDR3 DNA reads TGCGCCAGCAGTCGCGGTGCGGGGTCCTCCTACAATGAGCAGTTCTTC. Amino acids: CASSRGAGSSYNEQFF.

This clonotype was observed a handful of times. The chain recombines TRBV7-2 with TRBJ2-7; 7 bases fit TRBD2. Germline V CDR1 and CDR2: SGHTA, FQGNSA. This CDR3 has 15 amino acids. Trimming cost V 1 base and J 3 bases; bases outside gene matches: 6. CDR3 amino acids: CASSLGGAGSYEQYF. The CDR3 DNA follows: TGTGCCAGCAGCTTAGGGGGAGCGGGGAGCTACGAGCAGTACTTC.

This clonotype was recorded a few times. This chain uses TRBV20-1 with TRBJ2-7; D call uncertain. Trimming took 3 bases from V and 2 from J, leaving 14 bases between them. The CDR3 is made up of 14 amino acids. Germline V gene data show CDR1 as DFQATT and CDR2 as SNEGSKA (reference sequence). This CDR3 is CSASPTTSAYEQYF. Here the CDR3 DNA reads TGCAGTGCTAGCCCCACGACCTCAGCCTACGAGCAGTACTTC.

This clonotype was observed many times. J is TRBJ2-4 and V is TRBV2; 10 positions agree with TRBD1. Germline CDR1 SNHLY, CDR2 FYNNEI. V shed 6 bases and J 9 bases; nucleotides not matched to a gene: 5. The CDR3 length is 13 residues. The CDR3 spells CASRGDRGLIQYF. The CDR3 DNA reads TGTGCCAGCAGGGGAGACAGGGGGCTCATTCAGTACTTC.

This clonotype was counted only a few times. The V and J genes are TRBV12-3 or TRBV12-4 and TRBJ2-6; a possible D gene is TRBD2 (6 bases). Trimming pared 2 bases from V and 1 base from J, leaving 18 bases between. The CDR3 spans 19 residues. This chain's CDR3 is CASSLNEPGEDSGANVLTF. The CDR3 DNA reads as TGTGCCAGCAGTTTAAACGAACCTGGGGAGGATTCTGGGGCCAACGTCCTGACTTTC.

There are a few counts of this clonotype. The rearrangement uses TRBV2 and TRBJ2-1, with D tentatively TRBD2 (5 bases). V was pared by 6 bases and J by 10 bases, with 13 bases between. The CDR3 consists of 12 residues. Germline values: CDR1 SNHLY, CDR2 FYNNEI. In nucleotides, the CDR3 is TGTGCCAGCAGAGGGCCGGGATGGGAGCAGTTCTTC. This sequence encodes CASRGPGWEQFF.

The chain uses TRBV28 and TRBJ2-7, with D possibly being TRBD2 (6 bases). The V gene lost 4 bases and the J gene lost 5 bases, with 18 bases spanning the gap. CDR3 size: 15 residues. The V gene's germline CDR1 is MDHEN and CDR2 SYDVKM. The CDR3 reads CASSSPGTAADEQYF. CDR3 sequence (DNA): TGTGCCAGCAGTTCCCCTGGGACTGCCGCGGACGAGCAGTACTTC.

This clonotype was observed at least ten times. This chain uses TRBV4-2 with TRBJ2-2; no firm D call. The germline V gene encodes CDR1 LGHNA and CDR2 YNFKEQ. V was pared by 4 bases and J by 1 base, with 7 bases between. This CDR3 is 14 amino acids long. CDR3 nucleotide sequence: TGTGCCAGCAGCCCCGACAAGAACACCGGGGAGCTGTTTTTT. Translating it yields CASSPDKNTGELFF.